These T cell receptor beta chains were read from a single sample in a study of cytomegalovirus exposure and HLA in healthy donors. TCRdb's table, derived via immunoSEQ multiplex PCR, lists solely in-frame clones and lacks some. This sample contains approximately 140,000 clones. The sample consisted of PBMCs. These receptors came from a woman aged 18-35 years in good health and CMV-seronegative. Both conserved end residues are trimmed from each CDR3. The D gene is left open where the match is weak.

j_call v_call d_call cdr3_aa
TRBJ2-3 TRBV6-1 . ASSVGQPTQY
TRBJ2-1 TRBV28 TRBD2 ASSSPGRRGAYNEQF
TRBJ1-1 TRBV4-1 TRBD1 ASSQVLSRTGSTEAF
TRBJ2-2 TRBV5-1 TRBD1 ASSKEGQGSTGELF
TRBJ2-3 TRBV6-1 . AIRDFTDTQY
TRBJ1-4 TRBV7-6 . ASSLAAGVGEKLF
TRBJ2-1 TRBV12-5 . ASGLVAGSRGFEQF
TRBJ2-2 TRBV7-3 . ASSLRATGELF
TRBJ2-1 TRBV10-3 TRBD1 AIRDDRGHNEQF
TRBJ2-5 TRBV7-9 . ASAGRGQSWVAQY
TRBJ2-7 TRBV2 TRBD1 ASMGTGERYEQY
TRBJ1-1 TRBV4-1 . ASSPRGTPNTEAF
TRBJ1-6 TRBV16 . ASSLREGRNSPLH
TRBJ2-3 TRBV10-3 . AATAGTLYTDTQY
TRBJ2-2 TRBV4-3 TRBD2 ASSQDSSGRAAGELF
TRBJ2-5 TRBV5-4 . ASNIKGVSETQY
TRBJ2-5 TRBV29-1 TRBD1 SVEGEDRRQETQY
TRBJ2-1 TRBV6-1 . ASHESGEGANEQF
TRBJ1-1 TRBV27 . ASSLRGPGDTEAF
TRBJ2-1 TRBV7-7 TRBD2 ASSPLPRTSGIRDEQF
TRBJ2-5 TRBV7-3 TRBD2 ASSSGLAGGRETQY
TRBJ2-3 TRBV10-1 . ASRQAGTDTQY